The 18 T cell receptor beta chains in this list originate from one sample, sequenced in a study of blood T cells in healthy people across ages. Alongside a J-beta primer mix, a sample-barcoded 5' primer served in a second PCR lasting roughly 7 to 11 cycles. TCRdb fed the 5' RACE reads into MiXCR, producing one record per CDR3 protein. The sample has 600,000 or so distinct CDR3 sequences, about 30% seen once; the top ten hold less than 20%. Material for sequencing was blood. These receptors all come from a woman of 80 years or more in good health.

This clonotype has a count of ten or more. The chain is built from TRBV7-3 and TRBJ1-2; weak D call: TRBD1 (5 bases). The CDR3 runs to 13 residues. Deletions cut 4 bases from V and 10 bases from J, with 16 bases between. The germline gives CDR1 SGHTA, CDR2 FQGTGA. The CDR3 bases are TGTGCCAGCAGCTCCGGGACGGAGACCTCCTACACCTTC. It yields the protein CASSSGTETSYTF.

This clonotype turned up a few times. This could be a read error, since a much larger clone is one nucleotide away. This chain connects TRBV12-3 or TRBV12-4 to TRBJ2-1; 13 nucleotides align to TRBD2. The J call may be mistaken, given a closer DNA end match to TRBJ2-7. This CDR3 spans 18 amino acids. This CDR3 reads CASRKTSGGQSSYNEQYF. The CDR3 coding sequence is TGTGCCAGCAGAAAGACTAGCGGGGGGCAAAGCTCCTACAATGAGCAGTACTTC.

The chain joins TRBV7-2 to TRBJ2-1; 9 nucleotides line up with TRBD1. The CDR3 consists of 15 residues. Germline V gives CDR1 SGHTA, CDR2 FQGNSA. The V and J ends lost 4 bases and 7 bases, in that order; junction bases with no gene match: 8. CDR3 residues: CASSSDRGFLNEQFF. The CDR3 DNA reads TGTGCCAGCAGCTCGGACAGGGGTTTCTTGAATGAGCAGTTCTTC.

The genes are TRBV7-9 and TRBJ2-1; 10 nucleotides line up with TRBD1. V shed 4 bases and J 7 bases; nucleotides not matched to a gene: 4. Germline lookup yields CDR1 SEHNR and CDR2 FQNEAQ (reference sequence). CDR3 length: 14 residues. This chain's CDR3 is CASSSGQGKNEQFF. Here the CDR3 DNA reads TGTGCCAGCAGCTCGGGACAGGGGAAGAATGAGCAGTTCTTC.

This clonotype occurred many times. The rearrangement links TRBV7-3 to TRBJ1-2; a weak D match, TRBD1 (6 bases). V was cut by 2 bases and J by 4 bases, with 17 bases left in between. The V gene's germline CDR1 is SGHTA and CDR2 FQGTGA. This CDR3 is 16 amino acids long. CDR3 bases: TGTGCCAGCAGCTTAGGCGGGCCAGGGGCCCTCTATGGCTACACCTTC. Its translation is CASSLGGPGALYGYTF.

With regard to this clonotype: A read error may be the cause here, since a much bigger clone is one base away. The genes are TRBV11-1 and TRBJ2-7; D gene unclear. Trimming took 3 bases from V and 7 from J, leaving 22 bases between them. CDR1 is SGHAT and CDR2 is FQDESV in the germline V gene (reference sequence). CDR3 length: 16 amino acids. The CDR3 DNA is TGTGCCAGCAGCTTGCTATCTGGATCTTCTTACAATGAGCAGTACTTC. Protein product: CASSLLSGSSYNEQYF.

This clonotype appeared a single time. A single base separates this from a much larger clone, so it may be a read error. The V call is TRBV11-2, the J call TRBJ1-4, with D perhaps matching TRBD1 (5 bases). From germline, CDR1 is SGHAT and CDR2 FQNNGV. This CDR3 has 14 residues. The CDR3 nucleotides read TGTGCCAGCAGCTTACAGGGTTATAATGAAGAACTGTTTTTT. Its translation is CASSLQGYNEELFF.

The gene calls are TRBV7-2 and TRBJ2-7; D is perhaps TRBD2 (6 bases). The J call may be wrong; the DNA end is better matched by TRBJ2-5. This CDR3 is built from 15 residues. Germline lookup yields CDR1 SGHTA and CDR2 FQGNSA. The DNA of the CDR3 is TGTGCCAGCAGCTTAGCGGGGGGAGTTTCAGAGACCCAGTACTTC. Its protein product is CASSLAGGVSETQYF.

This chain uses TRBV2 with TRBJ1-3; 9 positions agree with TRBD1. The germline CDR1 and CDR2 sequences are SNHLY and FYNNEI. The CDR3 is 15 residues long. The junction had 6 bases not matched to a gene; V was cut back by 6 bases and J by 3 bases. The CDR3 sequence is CASRGTGQGGNTIYF. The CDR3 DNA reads TGTGCCAGCAGGGGCACGGGACAGGGTGGAAACACCATATATTTT.

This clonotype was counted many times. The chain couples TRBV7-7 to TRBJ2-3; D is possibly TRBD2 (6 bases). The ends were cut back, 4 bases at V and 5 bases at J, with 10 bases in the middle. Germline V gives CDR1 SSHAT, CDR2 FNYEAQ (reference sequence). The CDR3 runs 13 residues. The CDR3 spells CASSSDYGDTQYF. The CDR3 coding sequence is TGTGCCAGCAGCTCGGACTATGGAGATACGCAGTATTTT.

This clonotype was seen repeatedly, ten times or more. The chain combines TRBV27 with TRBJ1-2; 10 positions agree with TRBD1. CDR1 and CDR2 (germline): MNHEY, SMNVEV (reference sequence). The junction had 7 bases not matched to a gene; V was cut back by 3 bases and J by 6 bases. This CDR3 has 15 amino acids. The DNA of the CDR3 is TGTGCCAGCAGTTTTGGTGACAGGGGGCTAGATGGCTACACCTTC. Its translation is CASSFGDRGLDGYTF.

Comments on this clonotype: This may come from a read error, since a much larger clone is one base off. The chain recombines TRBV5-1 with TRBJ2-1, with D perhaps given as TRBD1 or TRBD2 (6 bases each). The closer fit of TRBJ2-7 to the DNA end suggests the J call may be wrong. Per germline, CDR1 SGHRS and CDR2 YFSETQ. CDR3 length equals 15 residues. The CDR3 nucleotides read TGCGCCAGCAGCGCGGGACAAAGCTCCTACAATGAGCAGTACTTC. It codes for CASSAGQSSYNEQYF.

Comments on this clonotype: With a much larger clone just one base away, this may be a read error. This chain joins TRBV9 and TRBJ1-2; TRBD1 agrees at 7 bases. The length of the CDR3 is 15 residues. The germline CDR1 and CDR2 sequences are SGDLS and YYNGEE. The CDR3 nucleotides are TGTGCCAGCGGCGTAGGCATGGGACAGTTCGGCGGCTACACCTTC. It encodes CASGVGMGQFGGYTF.

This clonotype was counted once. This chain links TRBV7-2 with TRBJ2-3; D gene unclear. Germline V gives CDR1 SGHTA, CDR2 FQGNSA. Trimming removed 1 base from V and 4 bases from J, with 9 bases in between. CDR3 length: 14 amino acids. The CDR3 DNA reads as TGTGCCAGCAGCTTAGAAGGGTTCCCAGATACGCAGTATTTT. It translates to CASSLEGFPDTQYF.

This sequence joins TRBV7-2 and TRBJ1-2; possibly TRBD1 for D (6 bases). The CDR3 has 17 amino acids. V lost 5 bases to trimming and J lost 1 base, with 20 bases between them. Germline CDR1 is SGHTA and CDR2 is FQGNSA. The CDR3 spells CASSPSTGLGLNYGYTF. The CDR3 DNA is TGTGCCAGCAGCCCGTCGACAGGCCTAGGCCTTAACTATGGCTACACCTTC.

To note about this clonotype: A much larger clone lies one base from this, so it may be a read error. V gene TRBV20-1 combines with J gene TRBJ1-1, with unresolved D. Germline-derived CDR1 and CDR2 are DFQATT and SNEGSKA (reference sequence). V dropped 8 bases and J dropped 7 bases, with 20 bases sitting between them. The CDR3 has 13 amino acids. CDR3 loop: CSTRGGGDGEAFF. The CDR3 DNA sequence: TGCAGTACAAGAGGAGGAGGCGACGGTGAAGCTTTCTTT.

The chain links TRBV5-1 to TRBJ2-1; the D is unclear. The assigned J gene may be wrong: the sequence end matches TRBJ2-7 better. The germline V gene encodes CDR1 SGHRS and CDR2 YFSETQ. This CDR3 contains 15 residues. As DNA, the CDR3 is TGCGCCAGCAGCTTGAGGCAGAGCTCCTACAATGAGCAGTACTTC. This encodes CASSLRQSSYNEQYF.

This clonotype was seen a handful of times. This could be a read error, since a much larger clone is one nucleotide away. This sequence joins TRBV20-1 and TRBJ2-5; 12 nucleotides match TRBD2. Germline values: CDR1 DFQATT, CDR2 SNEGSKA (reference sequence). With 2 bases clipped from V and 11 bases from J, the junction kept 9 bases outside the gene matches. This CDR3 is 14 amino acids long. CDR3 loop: CSARLAGGVNEQYF. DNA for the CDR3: TGCAGTGCTAGACTAGCGGGGGGGGTCAATGAGCAGTACTTC.